This entry is about one T cell receptor beta chain. The target antigen is unknown. The PCR used 60 Vbeta and 13 Jbeta primers. Libraries were prepared by immunoSEQ multiplex PCR; TCRdb keeps only in-frame clonotypes and omits some of them. The sample contains about 200,000 clones, under 80% of which appear only once. Germline V gives CDR1 MNHEY, CDR2 SVGAGI. The CDR3 length is 14 residues. Trimming removed 7 bases at V and 0 bases at J, with 12 bases between. The data are from a study of cytomegalovirus exposure and HLA in healthy donors. Regarding the study as a whole: Many donors carried some public TCRs, although rarity characterized most TCR sequences. Exclusion applied to some V segments, including TRBV6-2 and TRBV6-3, as they were indistinguishable.

The sequencing sample was made of PBMCs. The gene calls are TRBV6-5 and TRBJ1-1; D may be TRBD1 (5 bases). This clonotype originated in a girl aged 2-10 years in good health and CMV-seronegative. This chain's CDR3 is CASTSLRVNTEAFF. In nucleotides, the CDR3 is TGTGCCAGCACATCACTCAGGGTGAACACTGAAGCTTTCTTT.